These 18 T cell receptor beta chains share one sample of origin, sequenced in a study of a mutant IDH1 vaccine in newly diagnosed glioma. The table came from immunoSEQ multiplex PCR; TCRdb's copy has only in-frame clones and leaves some out. Of around 40,000 clones in the sample, about 80% were seen once. These receptors have no identified antigens. The sample's time point: week 23, last vaccination. The content of each vaccine dose was 300 ug of mutant IDH1 20-mer peptide, and topical imiquimod accompanied it. The input for sequencing was PBMCs, taken from a glioma patient whose treatment included an IDH1 peptide vaccine. Receptor source: a middle-aged man with glioma.

The chain employs TRBV25-1 and TRBJ2-1; D is uncertain. The CDR3 loop spans 14 amino acids. In germline, CDR1 is MGHDK, CDR2 SYGVNS. The V and J ends lost 0 bases and 6 bases respectively, with 9 bases between them. CDR3: CASSEYPTANEQFF. The CDR3 DNA follows: TGTGCCAGCAGTGAATACCCAACCGCCAATGAGCAGTTCTTC.

V is TRBV14 and J is TRBJ2-7; the D is unclear. The CDR3 consists of 11 residues. Germline lookup yields CDR1 SGHDN and CDR2 FVKESK. V was clipped by 1 base and J by 3 bases, with 1 base between them. This CDR3 is CASSQGYEQYF. The CDR3 DNA sequence: TGTGCCAGCAGCCAAGGCTACGAGCAGTACTTC. The full variable domain, its missing parts supplied by reference TRBV14 and TRBJ2-7, is EAGVTQFPSHSVIEKGQTVTLRCDPISGHDNLYWYRRVMGKEIKFLLHFVKESKQDESGMPNNRFLAERTGGTYSTLKVQPAELEDSGVYFCASSQGYEQYFGPGTRLTVT.

V and J are TRBV11-2 and TRBJ2-1; 8 bases are a match to TRBD1. From germline, CDR1 is SGHAT and CDR2 FQNNGV. The length of the CDR3 is 12 residues. V lost 6 bases to trimming and J lost 10 bases; unmatched junction nucleotides: 5. CDR3: CASSPGGPEQFF. The CDR3 region has the DNA TGTGCCAGCAGTCCAGGGGGCCCGGAGCAGTTCTTC.

V gene TRBV19 combines with J gene TRBJ1-2; TRBD1 is a possible D gene (6 bases). Between the trimmed V and J ends, which lost 3 bases and 8 bases, there was a span of 13 bases. Germline V gene sequence: CDR1 LNHDA, CDR2 SQIVND (reference sequence). This CDR3 is 13 amino acids long. CDR3 loop: CASSMGRGHGYTF. The CDR3 DNA reads TGTGCCAGTAGTATGGGGAGGGGACACGGCTACACCTTC.

V is TRBV9 and J is TRBJ1-1, with D possibly TRBD1 on 6 matching bases. CDR1 and CDR2 from the germline V gene are SGDLS and YYNGEE. The V gene lost 0 bases and the J gene lost 11 bases, with 14 bases spanning the gap. The CDR3 has 13 amino acids. The CDR3 coding sequence is TGTGCCAGCAGCGTAGCGGACAGACGGGATGCTTTCTTT. Translation gives CASSVADRRDAFF.

Only one count was recorded for this clone. The chain carries TRBV7-9 and TRBJ1-2, with D possibly TRBD1 on 5 matching bases. V was trimmed by 2 bases and J by 8 bases, leaving 15 bases between them. Germline V gene lookup returns CDR1 SEHNR and CDR2 FQNEAQ (reference sequence). CDR3 size: 14 residues. In DNA, the CDR3 is TGTGCCAGCAGCTTAAGTCTCAGGGTCTGGGGCTACACCTTC. Translating it yields CASSLSLRVWGYTF. The whole variable domain, remainder taken from reference TRBV7-9 and TRBJ1-2, is DTGVSQNPRHKITKRGQNVTFRCDPISEHNRLYWYRQTLGQGPEFLTYFQNEAQLEKSRLLSDRFSAERPKGSFSTLEIQRTEQGDSAMYLCASSLSLRVWGYTFGSGTRLTVV.

The chain couples TRBV14 to TRBJ1-2, with D maybe TRBD1 (5 bases). The germline CDR1 and CDR2 sequences are SGHDN and FVKESK. Trimming stripped 1 base from V and 8 bases from J, with 14 bases between. The CDR3 totals 14 residues. The CDR3 DNA is TGTGCCAGCAGCCAAGGAGCCGGGGCCGGGGGCTACACCTTC. Protein: CASSQGAGAGGYTF. The full variable domain, in which reference TRBV14 and TRBJ1-2 provide the parts outside the CDR3, is EAGVTQFPSHSVIEKGQTVTLRCDPISGHDNLYWYRRVMGKEIKFLLHFVKESKQDESGMPNNRFLAERTGGTYSTLKVQPAELEDSGVYFCASSQGAGAGGYTFGSGTRLTVV.

The J gene is TRBJ2-7, the V gene TRBV5-6; 9 bases agree with TRBD1. Germline V gives CDR1 SGHDT, CDR2 YYEEEE. V lost 4 bases to trimming and J lost 2 bases; unmatched junction nucleotides: 4. The CDR3 runs 14 residues. CDR3 sequence reads: CASSPDRGAYEQYF. The CDR3 DNA sequence: TGTGCCAGCAGCCCGGACAGGGGCGCCTACGAGCAGTACTTC.

The chain recombines TRBV19 with TRBJ1-1, with 7 bases lining up with TRBD1. This CDR3 comprises 15 residues. Germline V lookup: CDR1 LNHDA, CDR2 SQIVND (reference sequence). V dropped 1 base and J dropped 1; count of bases not matched to a gene: 3. The CDR3 DNA follows: TGTGCCAGTAGTATAGTAGGGACAGAGAACACTGAAGCTTTCTTT. This gives the protein CASSIVGTENTEAFF.

The chain has TRBV19 and TRBJ1-2, with D perhaps matching TRBD1 (6 bases). V was cut by 5 bases and J by 4 bases, with 14 bases left in between. The CDR3 contains 14 residues. Germline V CDR1 and CDR2: LNHDA, SQIVND (reference sequence). Here the CDR3 reads CASSPPGHLYGYTF. The CDR3 DNA sequence: TGTGCCAGTAGTCCTCCGGGACACCTCTATGGCTACACCTTC.

The V gene is TRBV6-6, the J gene TRBJ1-1, with D hard to call. This CDR3 is 12 amino acids long. Germline CDR1 is MNHNY and CDR2 is SVGAGI (reference sequence). V was cut by 11 bases and J by 1 base, with 11 bases left in between. The CDR3 DNA sequence: TGTGCCCTAGGACCAGCGAACACTGAAGCTTTCTTT. Translation: CALGPANTEAFF.

This clone showed up just once. The chain couples TRBV19 to TRBJ1-3, with D possibly matching TRBD1 (5 bases). The germline V gene has CDR1 LNHDA and CDR2 SQIVND (reference sequence). Trimming removed 3 bases from V and 0 bases from J, with 6 bases in between. The length of the CDR3 is 14 residues. CDR3 protein: CASSMGPSGNTIYF. Written as DNA, the CDR3 is TGTGCCAGTAGTATGGGGCCCTCTGGAAACACCATATATTTT.

J is TRBJ1-3 and V is TRBV5-1, with D unresolved. V lost 4 bases and J lost 2, with 7 bases in between. CDR1 and CDR2 (germline): SGHRS, YFSETQ. CDR3 length: 13 residues. The chain's CDR3 is CASSEGAGNTIYF. CDR3 bases: TGCGCCAGCAGCGAGGGAGCTGGAAACACCATATATTTT.

This chain connects TRBV19 to TRBJ1-1; D may be TRBD1 (6 bases). V was shortened by 6 bases and J by 1 base, with 6 bases between the two germline ends. Germline CDR1 is LNHDA and CDR2 is SQIVND (reference sequence). There are 12 residues in the CDR3. For the CDR3, the DNA is TGTGCCAGTAGGACAGGGAACACTGAAGCTTTCTTT. The encoded protein is CASRTGNTEAFF.

The genes are TRBV9 and TRBJ2-5; no reliable D call. Trimming took off 3 bases at V and 2 bases at J, with 14 bases between the two ends. CDR1 and CDR2 from the germline V gene are SGDLS and YYNGEE. CDR3 length equals 15 residues. CDR3 DNA sequence: TGTGCCAGCAGCGCCCCGAGAGGCAGACAAGAGACCCAGTACTTC. This encodes CASSAPRGRQETQYF.

In this sample, this clone turned up a few times. The chain links TRBV18 to TRBJ1-1; D unresolved. Germline V gene sequence: CDR1 KGHSH, CDR2 LQKENI. V was pared by 2 bases and J by 2 bases, with 6 bases between. This CDR3 region has 13 residues. CDR3 amino acids: CASSPTVNTEAFF. The CDR3 DNA sequence: TGTGCCAGCTCACCAACGGTAAACACTGAAGCTTTCTTT.

This chain uses TRBV19 with TRBJ1-3, with D unresolved. The CDR3 sequence is 13 residues long. Germline V lookup: CDR1 LNHDA, CDR2 SQIVND (reference sequence). Trimming left V 2 bases short and J 2 bases short, with 4 bases between. For the CDR3, the DNA is TGTGCCAGTAGTATATCTACTGGAAACACCATATATTTT. Translating gives CASSISTGNTIYF.

The chain recombines TRBV7-2 with TRBJ1-1; 7 nucleotides match TRBD1. V lost 4 bases and J lost 13; bases outside the gene matches: 15. The CDR3 sequence is 14 residues long. Germline V gene data show CDR1 as SGHTA and CDR2 as FQGNSA. For the CDR3, the DNA is TGTGCCAGCAGCTGGGACAGAGGGGTTCCCCGGAATTTCTTT. Amino acid sequence: CASSWDRGVPRNFF.